The 15 T cell receptor beta chains in this list originate from one sample, sequenced in a study of T-cell reconstitution after alpha-beta-depleted transplantation in children. The TCRbeta library incorporated unique molecular identifiers. Each CDR3 protein gets one entry after TCRdb re-called the PCR reads with MiXCR. In the table there are fewer than 750,000 distinct CDR3 sequences, 20% to 30% of which are singletons. The starting material was PBMCs, obtained before TCRalphabeta/CD19-depleted stem cell transplant. These receptors all come from a boy younger than two with Wiskott-Aldrich syndrome, due to receive a stem cell transplant.

This clonotype was detected once. J is TRBJ1-2 and V is TRBV27; D gene ambiguous. This CDR3 spans 13 amino acids. Per germline, CDR1 MNHEY and CDR2 SMNVEV (reference sequence). The ends were cut back, 6 bases at V and 5 bases at J, with 13 bases in the middle. CDR3 sequence (DNA): TGTGCCAGCAGGAAGACTGTCCTATATGGCTACACCTTC. The encoded protein is CASRKTVLYGYTF.

Regarding this clonotype: The DNA is omitted, as the CDR3 cannot be located on it reliably, and the CDR3 follows TCRdb's listing. J is TRBJ1-2 and V is TRBV29-1; the tabulated D call, TRBD1, remains unverified against the DNA. Germline CDR1 reads SQVTM; CDR2 reads ANQGSEA. The CDR3 region is 20 residues in length, termini included. CDR3 region: CSVERDSNYGYTFGSGGYTF.

The genes are TRBV27 and TRBJ2-1, with 7 bases identical to TRBD2. CDR1 is MNHEY and CDR2 is SMNVEV in the germline V gene (reference sequence). V lost 2 bases and J lost 6; bases outside the gene matches: 7. The CDR3 runs to 15 residues. Here the CDR3 reads CASSLLSLAVNEQFF. As DNA, the CDR3 is TGTGCCAGCAGTTTACTGTCCCTAGCGGTCAATGAGCAGTTCTTC.

Only a few counts were recorded for this clonotype. V gene TRBV7-6 combines with J gene TRBJ2-1, with D possibly matching TRBD1 (5 bases). Per germline, CDR1 SGHVS and CDR2 FNYEAQ. Trimming left V 3 bases short and J 2 bases short, with 11 bases between. There are 15 residues in the CDR3. This CDR3 reads CASSLGRLTYNEQFF. In DNA form, the CDR3 reads TGTGCCAGCAGCTTGGGGCGGCTCACCTACAATGAGCAGTTCTTC.

This clonotype was observed a handful of times. The chain joins TRBV10-3 to TRBJ1-1, with 7 bases that match TRBD1. Germline V gene lookup returns CDR1 ENHRY and CDR2 SYGVKD. V was pared by 5 bases and J by 5 bases, with 5 bases of the junction left unmatched. This CDR3 is 13 amino acids long. For the CDR3, the DNA is TGTGCCATCAGTTCAGGGGGGCTAACTGAAGCTTTCTTT. Amino acid sequence: CAISSGGLTEAFF.

The chain is built from TRBV16 and TRBJ2-7; 12 nucleotides line up with TRBD2. From germline, CDR1 is KGHSY and CDR2 FQNENV. This CDR3 is built from 17 residues. Trimming took 4 bases from V and 3 from J; bases not matched to a gene: 10. The chain's CDR3 is CASSPSGRGDTYYEQYF. DNA for the CDR3: TGTGCCAGCAGCCCTAGCGGGAGGGGAGATACCTACTACGAGCAGTACTTC.

This clonotype was counted between two and nine times. This rearrangement joins TRBV7-6 to TRBJ2-7; unclear D gene. Looked up from germline, CDR1 is SGHVS and CDR2 is FNYEAQ. CDR3 length: 13 amino acids. The V end was cut by 5 bases, the J end by 1 base, with 9 bases between. The CDR3, as DNA: TGTGCCAGCAGCCTGACGATTTCCTACGAGCAGTACTTC. Protein product: CASSLTISYEQYF.

The CDR3 here is CAISALAGMGEQYF. The CDR3 region has the DNA TGTGCCATCAGTGCACTAGCGGGAATGGGCGAGCAGTACTTC. V usage is TRBV10-3 and J usage is TRBJ2-7; TRBD2 aligns across 10 bases. Germline V gene sequence: CDR1 ENHRY, CDR2 SYGVKD. CDR3 length: 14 residues. The V and J ends lost 4 bases and 6 bases, in that order; junction bases with no gene match: 6.

The chain has TRBV20-1 and TRBJ2-3; D gene uncertain. CDR1 is DFQATT and CDR2 is SNEGSKA in the germline V gene (reference sequence). Trimming cost V 3 bases and J 0 bases, with 13 bases left between them. The CDR3 loop spans 15 amino acids. CDR3 coding DNA: TGCAGTGCTAGGCGCCGAACAAAGAGCACAGATACGCAGTATTTT. Translating gives CSARRRTKSTDTQYF.

The genes are TRBV4-2 and TRBJ2-4; D possibly matches TRBD1 or TRBD2 (5 bases each). Germline loops: CDR1 LGHNA, CDR2 YNFKEQ. V shed 0 bases and J shed 2 bases, with 8 bases lying between them. This CDR3 has 15 residues. CDR3 nucleotides: TGTGCCAGCAGCCAAGATGGGGGTCCCAAAAACATTCAGTACTTC. It codes for CASSQDGGPKNIQYF.

This CDR3 is CSARDLLAGAHEQFF. CDR3 coding DNA: TGCAGTGCTAGAGATCTACTAGCGGGAGCTCATGAGCAGTTCTTC. The chain has TRBV20-1 and TRBJ2-1, with 11 nucleotides matching TRBD2. The ends lost 0 bases at V and 8 bases at J; junction bases unmatched: 6. The CDR3 has 15 residues. Germline V lookup: CDR1 DFQATT, CDR2 SNEGSKA (reference sequence).

This clonotype was counted between two and nine times. CDR3 residues: CATSDLTSGRAQQFF. The CDR3 DNA reads TGTGCCACCAGTGATCTGACTAGCGGGAGGGCCCAGCAGTTCTTC. The V gene is TRBV24-1, the J gene TRBJ2-1; TRBD2 aligns across 14 bases. Trimming cost V 3 bases and J 11 bases; bases outside gene matches: 5. Looked up from germline, CDR1 is KGHDR and CDR2 is SFDVKD. The CDR3 loop spans 15 amino acids.

This chain links TRBV29-1 with TRBJ2-1; TRBD2 matches 11 bases. The CDR3 length is 14 residues. V trimming: 1 base; J trimming: 8 bases; junction bases outside the gene matches: 4. Germline values: CDR1 SQVTM, CDR2 ANQGSEA. The CDR3 DNA follows: TGCAGCGTTGAAGCTAGCGGGAGGCGCGATGAGCAGTTCTTC. It is translated as CSVEASGRRDEQFF.

The chain carries TRBV5-1 and TRBJ2-2, with D hard to call. Trimming pared 3 bases from V and 6 bases from J, leaving 15 bases between. The CDR3 is made up of 15 amino acids. From germline, CDR1 is SGHRS and CDR2 YFSETQ. The DNA for the CDR3 is TGCGCCAGCAGCTCCGATATCCGGTCGGCCGGGGAGCTGTTTTTT. It encodes CASSSDIRSAGELFF.

This sequence joins TRBV29-1 and TRBJ2-1, with D uncertain. The CDR3 runs 14 residues. Germline V gene sequence: CDR1 SQVTM, CDR2 ANQGSEA. V was shortened by 6 bases and J by 0 bases, with 12 bases between the two germline ends. The CDR3 loop is CSVLNPRSYNEQFF. CDR3 in DNA: TGCAGCGTCCTCAACCCCCGCTCCTACAATGAGCAGTTCTTC.